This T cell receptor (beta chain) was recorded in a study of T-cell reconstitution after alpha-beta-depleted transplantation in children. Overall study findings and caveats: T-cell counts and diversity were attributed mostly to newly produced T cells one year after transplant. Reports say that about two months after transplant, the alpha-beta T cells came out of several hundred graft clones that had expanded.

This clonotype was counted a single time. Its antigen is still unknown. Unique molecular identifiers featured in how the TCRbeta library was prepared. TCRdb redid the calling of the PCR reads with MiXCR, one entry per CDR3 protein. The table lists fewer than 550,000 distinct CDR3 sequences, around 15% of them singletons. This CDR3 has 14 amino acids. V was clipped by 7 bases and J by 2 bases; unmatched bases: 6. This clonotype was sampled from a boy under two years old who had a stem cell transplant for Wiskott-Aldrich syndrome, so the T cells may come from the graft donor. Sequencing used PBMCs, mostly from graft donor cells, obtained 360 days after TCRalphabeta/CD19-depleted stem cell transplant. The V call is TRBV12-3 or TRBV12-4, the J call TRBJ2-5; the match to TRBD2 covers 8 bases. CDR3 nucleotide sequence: TGTGCCAGCACCGCGGGGGGACGGCAAGAGACCCAGTACTTC. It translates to CASTAGGRQETQYF.